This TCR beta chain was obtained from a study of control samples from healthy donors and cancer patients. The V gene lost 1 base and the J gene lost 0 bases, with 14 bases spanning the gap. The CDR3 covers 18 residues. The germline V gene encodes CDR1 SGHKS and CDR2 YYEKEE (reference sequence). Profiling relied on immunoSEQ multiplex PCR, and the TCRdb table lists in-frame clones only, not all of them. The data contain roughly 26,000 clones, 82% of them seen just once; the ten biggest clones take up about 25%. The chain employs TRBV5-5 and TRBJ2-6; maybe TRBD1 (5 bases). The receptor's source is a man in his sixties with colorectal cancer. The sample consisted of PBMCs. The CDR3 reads CASSLSQGILSGANVLTF. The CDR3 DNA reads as TGTGCCAGCAGCTTGAGTCAGGGTATACTCTCTGGGGCCAACGTCCTGACTTTC.